Sequencing of this T cell receptor beta chain was carried out in a study of blood T cell repertoires in COVID-19. CDR3 length: 15 residues. Deletions cut 3 bases from V and 10 bases from J, with 16 bases between. Germline CDR1 is LNHNV and CDR2 is YYDKDF (reference sequence). Per the authors' pipeline: Reference gene primers were amplified, and this amplification served to estimate nucleated cell counts. Assay: immunoSEQ multiplex PCR; the TCRdb copy retains only in-frame clones and omits some. For V, J and clone size, that table is used; D and trimming come from the DNA. The sample has 100,000 to 150,000 clones, roughly 74% seen once; the top ten hold about 5.5%.

The receptor was isolated from a man older than 75 with COVID-19, enrolled during active disease. Sequenced sample: peripheral blood. The rearrangement joins TRBV15 to TRBJ1-6; D remains ambiguous. CDR3 DNA sequence: TGTGCCACCAGCAGGGACGGCGAGAGGAGGTCACCCCTCCACTTT. Translated: CATSRDGERRSPLHF.